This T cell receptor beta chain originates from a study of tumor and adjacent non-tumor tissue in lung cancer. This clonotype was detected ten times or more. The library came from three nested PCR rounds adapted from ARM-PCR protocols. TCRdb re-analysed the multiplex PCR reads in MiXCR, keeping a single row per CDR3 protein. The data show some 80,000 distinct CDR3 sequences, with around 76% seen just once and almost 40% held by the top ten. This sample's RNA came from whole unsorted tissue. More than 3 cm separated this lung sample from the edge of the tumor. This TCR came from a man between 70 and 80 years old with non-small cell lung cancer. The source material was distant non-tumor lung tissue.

The CDR3 DNA sequence: TGTGCCAGCAGTCTAACAGGGGGCAATCAGCCCCAGCATTTT. Translated, it gives CASSLTGGNQPQHF. The V and J genes are TRBV12-3 or TRBV12-4 and TRBJ1-5, with 7 bases lining up with TRBD1. The CDR3 extends over 14 amino acids. V was clipped by 5 bases and J by 2 bases; unmatched bases: 3.